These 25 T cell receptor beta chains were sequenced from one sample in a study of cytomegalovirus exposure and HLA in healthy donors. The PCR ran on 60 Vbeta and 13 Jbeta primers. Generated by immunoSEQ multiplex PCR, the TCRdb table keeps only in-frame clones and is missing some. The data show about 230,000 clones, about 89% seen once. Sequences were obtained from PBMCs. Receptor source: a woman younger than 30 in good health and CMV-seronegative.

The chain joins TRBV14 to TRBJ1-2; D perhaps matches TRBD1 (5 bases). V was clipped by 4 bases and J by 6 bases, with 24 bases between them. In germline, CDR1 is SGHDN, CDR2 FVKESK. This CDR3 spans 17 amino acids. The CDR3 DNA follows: TGTGCCAGCAGCCGGACCGGCCAGGGAGGAAGACGGAATGGCTACACCTTC. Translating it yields CASSRTGQGGRRNGYTF.

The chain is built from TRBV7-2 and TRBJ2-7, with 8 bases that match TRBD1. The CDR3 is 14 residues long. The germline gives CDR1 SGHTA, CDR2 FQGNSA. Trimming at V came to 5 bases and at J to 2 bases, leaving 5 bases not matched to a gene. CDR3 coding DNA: TGTGCCAGCAGCCCCCGACAGGGGACCTACGAGCAGTACTTC. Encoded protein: CASSPRQGTYEQYF.

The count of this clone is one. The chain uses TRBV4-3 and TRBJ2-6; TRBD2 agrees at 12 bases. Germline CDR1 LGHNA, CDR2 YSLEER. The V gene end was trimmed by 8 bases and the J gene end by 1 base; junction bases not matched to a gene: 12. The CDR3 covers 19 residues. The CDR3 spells CASPTKLAGGPSGANVLTF. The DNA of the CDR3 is TGCGCCAGCCCGACGAAGCTAGCGGGAGGGCCTTCTGGGGCCAACGTCCTGACTTTC.

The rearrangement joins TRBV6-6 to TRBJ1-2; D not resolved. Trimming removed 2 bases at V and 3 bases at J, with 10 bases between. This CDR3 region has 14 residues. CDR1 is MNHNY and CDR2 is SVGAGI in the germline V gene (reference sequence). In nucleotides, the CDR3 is TGTGCCAGCAGTTACAATGCGGCGGACTATGGCTACACCTTC. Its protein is CASSYNAADYGYTF.

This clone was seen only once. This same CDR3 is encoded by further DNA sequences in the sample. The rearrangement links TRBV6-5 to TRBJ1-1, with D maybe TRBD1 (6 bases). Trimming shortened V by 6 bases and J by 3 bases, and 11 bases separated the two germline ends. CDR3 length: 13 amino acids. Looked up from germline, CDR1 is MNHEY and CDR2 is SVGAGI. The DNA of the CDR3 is TGTGCCAGCAGCACGAACAGGGACACTGAAGCTTTCTTT. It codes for CASSTNRDTEAFF.

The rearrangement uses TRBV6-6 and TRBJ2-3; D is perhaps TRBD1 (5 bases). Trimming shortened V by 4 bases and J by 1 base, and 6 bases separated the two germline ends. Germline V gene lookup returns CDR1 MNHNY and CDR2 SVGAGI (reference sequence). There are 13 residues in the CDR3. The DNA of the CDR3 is TGTGCCAGCAGTTCACAGGGCACAGATACGCAGTATTTT. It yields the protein CASSSQGTDTQYF.

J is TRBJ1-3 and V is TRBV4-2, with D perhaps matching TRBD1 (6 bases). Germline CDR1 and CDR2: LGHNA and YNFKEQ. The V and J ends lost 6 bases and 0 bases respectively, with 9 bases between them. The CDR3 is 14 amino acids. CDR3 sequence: CASRQGHSGNTIYF. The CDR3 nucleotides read TGTGCCAGCAGGCAGGGGCACTCTGGAAACACCATATATTTT.

CDR3 nucleotides: TGTGCCAGCAGCTTACGGGGGGGGTATGGCTACACCTTC. This encodes CASSLRGGYGYTF. The chain employs TRBV7-9 and TRBJ1-2; maybe TRBD1 (5 bases). Per the germline V gene, CDR1 is SEHNR and CDR2 is FQNEAQ (reference sequence). The CDR3 totals 13 residues. Trimming left V 2 bases short and J 5 bases short, with 9 bases between.

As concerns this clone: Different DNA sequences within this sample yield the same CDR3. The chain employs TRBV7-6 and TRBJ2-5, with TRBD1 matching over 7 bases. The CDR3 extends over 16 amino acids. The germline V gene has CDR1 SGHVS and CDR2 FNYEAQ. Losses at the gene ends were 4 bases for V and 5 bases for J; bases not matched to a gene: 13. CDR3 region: CASSSWITGVVETQYF. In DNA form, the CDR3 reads TGTGCCAGCAGCTCCTGGATAACAGGGGTCGTGGAGACCCAGTACTTC.

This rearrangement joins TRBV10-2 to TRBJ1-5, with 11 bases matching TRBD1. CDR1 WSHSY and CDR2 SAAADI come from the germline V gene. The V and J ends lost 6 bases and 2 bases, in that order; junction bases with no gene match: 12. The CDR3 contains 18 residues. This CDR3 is CASRRGQGAMGGNQPQHF. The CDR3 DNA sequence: TGCGCCAGCAGGCGAGGACAGGGGGCTATGGGGGGCAATCAGCCCCAGCATTTT.

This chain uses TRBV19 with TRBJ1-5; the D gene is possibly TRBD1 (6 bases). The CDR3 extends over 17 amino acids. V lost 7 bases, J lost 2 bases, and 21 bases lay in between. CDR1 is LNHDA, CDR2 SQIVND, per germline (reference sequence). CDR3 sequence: CASKPKGDNLGNQPQHF. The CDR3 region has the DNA TGTGCCAGTAAACCAAAAGGGGACAATTTGGGCAATCAGCCCCAGCATTTT.

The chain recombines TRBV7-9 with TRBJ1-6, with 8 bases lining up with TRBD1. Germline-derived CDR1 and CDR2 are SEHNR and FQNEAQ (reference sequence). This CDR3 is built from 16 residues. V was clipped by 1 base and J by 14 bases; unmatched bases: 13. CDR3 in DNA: TGTGCCAGCAGCTTAGGTGGGACAGGACTTAATTCGGCCCTCCACTTT. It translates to CASSLGGTGLNSALHF.

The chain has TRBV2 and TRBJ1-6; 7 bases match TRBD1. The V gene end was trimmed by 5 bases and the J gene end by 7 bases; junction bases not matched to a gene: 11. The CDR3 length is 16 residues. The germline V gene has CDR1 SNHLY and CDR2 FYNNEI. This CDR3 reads CASSSDRAAANSPLHF. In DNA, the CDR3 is TGTGCCAGCAGTTCCGACAGGGCGGCCGCAAATTCACCCCTCCACTTT.

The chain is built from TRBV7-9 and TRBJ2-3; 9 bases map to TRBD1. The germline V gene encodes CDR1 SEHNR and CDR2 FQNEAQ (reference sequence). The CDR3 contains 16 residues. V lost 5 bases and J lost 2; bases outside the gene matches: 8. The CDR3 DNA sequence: TGTGCCAGCAGCCCTCGACAGGGGGAATACACAGATACGCAGTATTTT. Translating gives CASSPRQGEYTDTQYF. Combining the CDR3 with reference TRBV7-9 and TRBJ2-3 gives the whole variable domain DTGVSQNPRHKITKRGQNVTFRCDPISEHNRLYWYRQTLGQGPEFLTYFQNEAQLEKSRLLSDRFSAERPKGSFSTLEIQRTEQGDSAMYLCASSPRQGEYTDTQYFGPGTRLTVL.

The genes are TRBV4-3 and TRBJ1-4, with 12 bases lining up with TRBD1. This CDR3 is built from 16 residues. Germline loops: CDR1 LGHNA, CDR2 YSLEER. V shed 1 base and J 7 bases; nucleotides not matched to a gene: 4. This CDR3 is CASSQGDRGRGEKLFF. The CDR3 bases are TGCGCCAGCAGCCAAGGGGACAGGGGGCGAGGTGAAAAACTGTTTTTT.

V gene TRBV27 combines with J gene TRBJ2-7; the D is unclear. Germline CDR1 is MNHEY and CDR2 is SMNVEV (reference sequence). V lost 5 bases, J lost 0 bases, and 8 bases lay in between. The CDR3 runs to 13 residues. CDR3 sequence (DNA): TGTGCCAGCAGTCCCCTAAGCTCCTACGAGCAGTACTTC. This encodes CASSPLSSYEQYF.

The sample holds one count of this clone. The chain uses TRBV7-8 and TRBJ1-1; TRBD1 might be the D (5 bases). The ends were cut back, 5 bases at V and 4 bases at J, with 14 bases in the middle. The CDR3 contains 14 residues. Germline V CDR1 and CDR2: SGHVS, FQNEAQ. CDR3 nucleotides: TGTGCCAGCAGCCTCGTGGGGGGGAGCACTGAAGCTTTCTTT. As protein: CASSLVGGSTEAFF.

The CDR3 DNA follows: TGTGCCAGTAGTGTCCTGGGGCCCTACGAGCAGTACTTC. Its protein product is CASSVLGPYEQYF. The genes are TRBV19 and TRBJ2-7, with D maybe TRBD1 (5 bases). Trimming stripped 5 bases from V and 2 bases from J, with 10 bases between. Looked up from germline, CDR1 is LNHDA and CDR2 is SQIVND (reference sequence). The CDR3 is 13 residues long.

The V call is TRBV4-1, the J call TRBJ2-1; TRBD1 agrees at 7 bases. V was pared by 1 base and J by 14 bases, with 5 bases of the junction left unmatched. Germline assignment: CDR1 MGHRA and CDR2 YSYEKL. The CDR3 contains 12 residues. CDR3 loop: CASSQGEGAKFF. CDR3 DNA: TGCGCCAGCAGCCAAGGAGAGGGGGCAAAGTTCTTC.

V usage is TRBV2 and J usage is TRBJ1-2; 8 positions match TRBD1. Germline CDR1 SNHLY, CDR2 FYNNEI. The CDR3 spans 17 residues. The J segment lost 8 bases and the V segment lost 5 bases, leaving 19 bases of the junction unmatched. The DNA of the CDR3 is TGTGCCAGCAGTCGAATACCCCTCGCGGACAGGGAAGTAGGCTACACCTTC. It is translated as CASSRIPLADREVGYTF.

The CDR3 is CASSLAGGGDQPQHF. The CDR3 DNA reads as TGTGCCAGCAGCTTGGCAGGGGGCGGGGATCAGCCCCAGCATTTT. V gene TRBV5-4 combines with J gene TRBJ1-5; 8 nucleotides agree with TRBD1. The CDR3 has 15 amino acids. Germline CDR1 reads SGHNT; CDR2 reads YYREEE (reference sequence). J gave up 5 bases and V 0 bases, and 4 bases lay outside the gene matches.

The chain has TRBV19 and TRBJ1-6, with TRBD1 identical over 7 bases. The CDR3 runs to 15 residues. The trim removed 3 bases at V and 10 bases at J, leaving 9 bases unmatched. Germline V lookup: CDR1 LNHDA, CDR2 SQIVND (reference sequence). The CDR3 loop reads CASSIDGQVRSPLHF. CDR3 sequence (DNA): TGTGCCAGTAGTATCGATGGACAGGTCCGCTCACCCCTCCACTTT.

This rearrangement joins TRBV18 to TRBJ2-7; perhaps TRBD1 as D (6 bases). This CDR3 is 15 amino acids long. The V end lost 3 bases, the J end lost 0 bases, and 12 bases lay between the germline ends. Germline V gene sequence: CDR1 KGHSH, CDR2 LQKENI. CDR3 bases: TGTGCCAGCTCACCGACAGGCCTCTACTCCTACGAGCAGTACTTC. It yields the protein CASSPTGLYSYEQYF. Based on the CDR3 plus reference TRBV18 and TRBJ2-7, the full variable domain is NAGVMQNPRHLVRRRGQEARLRCSPMKGHSHVYWYRQLPEEGLKFMVYLQKENIIDESGMPKERFSAEFPKEGPSILRIQQVVRGDSAAYFCASSPTGLYSYEQYFGPGTRLTVT.

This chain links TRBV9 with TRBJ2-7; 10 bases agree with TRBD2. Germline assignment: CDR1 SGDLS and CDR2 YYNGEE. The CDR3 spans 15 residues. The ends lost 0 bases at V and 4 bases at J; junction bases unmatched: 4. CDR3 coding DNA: TGTGCCAGCAGCGTAGGGCCTAGCGGGAGTTACGAGCAGTACTTC. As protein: CASSVGPSGSYEQYF.

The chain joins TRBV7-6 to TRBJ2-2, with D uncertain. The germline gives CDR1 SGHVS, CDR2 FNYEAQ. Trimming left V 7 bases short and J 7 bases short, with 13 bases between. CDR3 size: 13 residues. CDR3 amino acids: CASTSAGFGELFF. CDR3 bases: TGTGCCAGCACCAGCGCCGGCTTCGGGGAGCTGTTTTTT.